The 21 T cell receptor beta chains reported below all come from one sample, sequenced in a study of cytomegalovirus exposure and HLA in healthy donors. 60 Vbeta and 13 Jbeta primers were used in PCR. The assay was immunoSEQ multiplex PCR, and TCRdb's table has in-frame clones only and misses some. The repertoire holds more than 140,000 clones, with about 80% as singletons. Specimen: PBMCs. The receptors derive from a woman aged 40-49 years in good health and CMV-seronegative.

V usage is TRBV5-6 and J usage is TRBJ2-6, with 7 bases lining up with TRBD1. Losses at the gene ends were 0 bases for V and 1 base for J; bases not matched to a gene: 7. The CDR3 totals 18 residues. Germline V gene data show CDR1 as SGHDT and CDR2 as YYEEEE. The CDR3 nucleotides are TGTGCCAGCAGCTTGGGACCCGGGACAGCATCTGGGGCCAACGTCCTGACTTTC. This translates into CASSLGPGTASGANVLTF.

The V and J genes are TRBV7-2 and TRBJ2-1, with 8 bases that match TRBD1. This CDR3 has 15 amino acids. With 1 base clipped from V and 6 bases from J, the junction kept 5 bases outside the gene matches. CDR1 and CDR2 from the germline V gene are SGHTA and FQGNSA. Here the CDR3 DNA reads TGTGCCAGCAGCTTAGACAGGGGGAGTGGCAATGAGCAGTTCTTC. Translation gives CASSLDRGSGNEQFF.

In this sample, this clone turned up once. The CDR3 is CASSVGLAVASYEQYF. CDR3 bases: TGTGCCAGCAGCGTAGGCCTAGCGGTTGCTTCCTACGAGCAGTACTTC. This chain links TRBV9 with TRBJ2-7; 7 nucleotides match TRBD2. Per the germline V gene, CDR1 is SGDLS and CDR2 is YYNGEE. Trimming took 0 bases from V and 1 from J; bases not matched to a gene: 7. There are 16 residues in the CDR3.

The J gene is TRBJ1-1, the V gene TRBV27, with a possible D match to TRBD1 (6 bases). The germline V gene encodes CDR1 MNHEY and CDR2 SMNVEV (reference sequence). The CDR3 extends over 12 amino acids. V was trimmed by 5 bases and J by 3 bases, leaving 7 bases between them. The CDR3 region is CASSPGDTEAFF. DNA for the CDR3: TGTGCCAGCAGTCCAGGGGACACTGAAGCTTTCTTT.

CDR3 bases: TGTGCCAGCAGCTTGTCGGCAGGCGATTACCAAGAGACCCAGTACTTC. Protein: CASSLSAGDYQETQYF. This chain links TRBV5-8 with TRBJ2-5; no firm D call. The CDR3 is made up of 16 amino acids. Trimming left V 1 base short and J 0 bases short, with 13 bases between. Germline V gene data show CDR1 as SGHTS and CDR2 as YDEGEE.

J is TRBJ1-6 and V is TRBV5-1; TRBD1 aligns across 7 bases. The CDR3 spans 15 residues. Germline values: CDR1 SGHRS, CDR2 YFSETQ. V lost 0 bases to trimming and J lost 6 bases; unmatched junction nucleotides: 3. The CDR3 coding sequence is TGCGCCAGCAGCTTGGCTCAGGGGGTTAATTCACCCCTCCACTTT. Its translation: CASSLAQGVNSPLHF.

The sample holds a few counts of this clone. The chain uses TRBV6-5 and TRBJ2-7, with a possible D match to TRBD2 (6 bases). The CDR3 runs to 14 residues. The V and J ends lost 5 bases and 5 bases respectively, with 16 bases between them. CDR1 is MNHEY and CDR2 is SVGAGI in the germline V gene. CDR3 bases: TGTGCCAGCAGTCGTCTGACTAGAATACACGAGCAGTACTTC. Translation: CASSRLTRIHEQYF.

The chain recombines TRBV6-1 with TRBJ2-7, with 12 positions matching TRBD2. In germline, CDR1 is MNHNS, CDR2 SASEGT. This CDR3 region has 16 residues. V shed 4 bases, J shed 4 bases, and the junction held 8 bases outside the gene matches. The DNA of the CDR3 is TGTGCCAGCAGTGGCCTGACTAGCGGGAGTAGATACGAGCAGTACTTC. This gives the protein CASSGLTSGSRYEQYF.

V gene TRBV18 combines with J gene TRBJ1-2; perhaps TRBD1 as D (5 bases). The CDR3 runs 16 residues. Germline V CDR1 and CDR2: KGHSH, LQKENI. Trimming removed 4 bases at V and 1 base at J, with 16 bases between. The DNA of the CDR3 is TGTGCCAGCTCACGGGGGAGGGTCACATTTAACTATGGCTACACCTTC. Its protein product is CASSRGRVTFNYGYTF.

The J gene is TRBJ2-5, the V gene TRBV14; D possibly corresponds to TRBD1 (6 bases). V lost 3 bases, J lost 5 bases, and 22 bases lay in between. In germline, CDR1 is SGHDN, CDR2 FVKESK. This CDR3 spans 17 amino acids. The DNA for the CDR3 is TGTGCCAGCAGCCACTTCGGCAGGGGATGGGATAAGGAGACCCAGTACTTC. Translation: CASSHFGRGWDKETQYF.

The chain is built from TRBV6-6 and TRBJ1-5; D remains ambiguous. The CDR3 runs 12 residues. Trimming took 9 bases from V and 3 from J, leaving 9 bases between them. The V gene's germline CDR1 is MNHNY and CDR2 SVGAGI (reference sequence). The CDR3 sequence is CASCQFNQPQHF. DNA of the CDR3: TGTGCCAGTTGTCAGTTCAATCAGCCCCAGCATTTT.

A few counts support this clone. V and J are TRBV7-9 and TRBJ2-5; D call uncertain. The ends were cut back, 3 bases at V and 9 bases at J, with 11 bases in the middle. The CDR3 loop spans 12 amino acids. The germline CDR1 and CDR2 sequences are SEHNR and FQNEAQ (reference sequence). The CDR3 DNA reads TGTGCCAGCAGCTTGCTGTACTCGTCCCAGTACTTC. It yields the protein CASSLLYSSQYF.

This clone showed up just a few times. The chain links TRBV7-9 to TRBJ1-2, with 8 bases matching TRBD1. The CDR3 has 13 amino acids. Germline CDR1 is SEHNR and CDR2 is FQNEAQ (reference sequence). Trimming cost V 5 bases and J 6 bases; bases outside gene matches: 5. The CDR3 is CASSRGQEDGYTF. For the CDR3, the DNA is TGTGCCAGCAGCCGGGGACAGGAGGATGGCTACACCTTC.

CDR3 residues: CASMLVGAGRGNTEAFF. CDR3 nucleotide sequence: TGTGCCAGTATGTTGGTTGGGGCAGGGCGAGGGAACACTGAAGCTTTCTTT. The gene calls are TRBV19 and TRBJ1-1; D may be TRBD1 (5 bases). The CDR3 has 17 amino acids. CDR1 and CDR2 (germline): LNHDA, SQIVND (reference sequence). Trimming removed 7 bases at V and 1 base at J, with 22 bases between.

The chain joins TRBV15 to TRBJ2-7, with 8 positions matching TRBD1. The germline V gene encodes CDR1 LNHNV and CDR2 YYDKDF (reference sequence). CDR3 length: 11 amino acids. V lost 3 bases and J lost 11; bases outside the gene matches: 3. CDR3 nucleotide sequence: TGTGCCACCAGCAGGGGACAGGAGGAGTACTTC. It specifies CATSRGQEEYF.

The J gene is TRBJ1-1, the V gene TRBV4-1; D gene uncertain. V shed 4 bases and J shed 3 bases, with 15 bases lying between them. Germline V CDR1 and CDR2: MGHRA, YSYEKL. The CDR3 sequence is 15 residues long. The CDR3 region is CASSLHGSQDTEAFF. The CDR3 bases are TGCGCCAGCAGCCTCCACGGGTCCCAAGACACTGAAGCTTTCTTT.

This chain connects TRBV19 to TRBJ2-3; D may be TRBD2 (6 bases). V gave up 1 base and J gave up 1 base, with 9 bases separating them. The V gene's germline CDR1 is LNHDA and CDR2 SQIVND (reference sequence). The CDR3 has 15 amino acids. Here the CDR3 DNA reads TGTGCCAGTAGTATAGGCGGGAAGGGCACAGATACGCAGTATTTT. This sequence encodes CASSIGGKGTDTQYF.

V gene TRBV28 combines with J gene TRBJ2-7, with D tentatively TRBD2 (5 bases). Germline V lookup: CDR1 MDHEN, CDR2 SYDVKM. Trimming took 3 bases from V and 3 from J, leaving 18 bases between them. The CDR3 runs to 16 residues. For the CDR3, the DNA is TGTGCCAGCAGTTTGACCCCCCGGGTAGGGAGCTACGAGCAGTACTTC. Residues: CASSLTPRVGSYEQYF.

In regard to this clone: A read error may account for a junction end that differs from germline. The chain has TRBV7-9 and TRBJ1-5; TRBD1 is a possible D gene (5 bases). Per the germline V gene, CDR1 is SEHNR and CDR2 is FQNEAQ (reference sequence). The CDR3 has 14 residues. CDR3 protein: CSSSPDSLNQPQHF. CDR3 DNA: TGTTCCAGCAGCCCCGACAGCCTCAATCAGCCCCAGCATTTT.

The chain uses TRBV19 and TRBJ2-3, with unresolved D. The V gene's germline CDR1 is LNHDA and CDR2 SQIVND (reference sequence). Trimming removed 5 bases at V and 2 bases at J, with 11 bases between. The CDR3 is 14 amino acids. CDR3 bases: TGTGCCAGTAGTTTGGCCGGGTACACAGATACGCAGTATTTT. Translated: CASSLAGYTDTQYF.

V usage is TRBV13 and J usage is TRBJ2-1; 11 bases are a match to TRBD2. The germline CDR1 and CDR2 sequences are PRHDT and FYEKMQ (reference sequence). V was pared by 0 bases and J by 8 bases, with 9 bases of the junction left unmatched. This CDR3 comprises 17 residues. The CDR3 protein is CASSLGLGASGRYEQFF. DNA of the CDR3: TGTGCCAGCAGCTTAGGCCTTGGGGCTAGCGGGAGGTATGAGCAGTTCTTC.